This T cell receptor (beta chain) was recovered during a study of Ad26.COV2.S vaccination and SARS-CoV-2 variants. Study as a whole: Ad26.COV2.S, an intramuscular injection, was given once or twice 56 days apart. Study-wide results and caveats: Measurement of non-spike TCR breadth gave similar results in vaccine and placebo recipients.

The length of the CDR3 is 15 residues. Germline V gives CDR1 LGHDT, CDR2 YNNKEL (reference sequence). V gave up 4 bases and J gave up 1 base, with 14 bases separating them. This clone was seen just once. Antigen specificity is unknown. Sample treatment: 15 to 20 received Ad26.COV2.S at low or high dose, single or two shots; 5 received placebo; per-sample allocation not given. Sampling took place 63 days after the first vaccine or placebo injection. Aged 18-55 years, donor was enrolled in Boston around 2020. TCRdb keeps only in-frame clones here, not all; method: immunoSEQ multiplex PCR. The profile shows roughly 460,000 clones, 80% to 90% of them singletons.

The chain joins TRBV3-1 (or the pseudogene TRBV3-2) to TRBJ2-7, with D possibly TRBD1 on 6 matching bases. Sequencing was performed on peripheral blood, taken in a trial of Ad26.COV2.S vaccine versus placebo. This TCR came from a person between 18 and 65 years old who received the Ad26.COV2.S COVID-19 vaccine or a placebo. The CDR3 bases are TGTGCCAGCAGCCGCCGGGACACCCCATCCTACGAGCAGTACTTC. Its protein product is CASSRRDTPSYEQYF.